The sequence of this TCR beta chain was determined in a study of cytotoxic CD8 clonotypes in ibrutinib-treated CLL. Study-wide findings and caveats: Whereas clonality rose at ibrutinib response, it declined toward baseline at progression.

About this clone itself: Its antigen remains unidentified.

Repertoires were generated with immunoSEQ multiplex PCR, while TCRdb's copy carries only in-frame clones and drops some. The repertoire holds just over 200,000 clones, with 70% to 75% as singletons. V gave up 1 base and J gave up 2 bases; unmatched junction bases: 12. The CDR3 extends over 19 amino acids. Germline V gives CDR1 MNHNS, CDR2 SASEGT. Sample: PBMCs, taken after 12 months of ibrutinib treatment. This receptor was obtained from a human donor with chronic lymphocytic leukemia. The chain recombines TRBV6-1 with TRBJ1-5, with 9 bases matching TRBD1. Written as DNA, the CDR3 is TGTGCCAGCAGTGAAGTGGGGAGACAGGGGGGTCGGGGCAATCAGCCCCAGCATTTT. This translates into CASSEVGRQGGRGNQPQHF.